Described below is a single T cell receptor (beta chain) sequence and its context. Antigen specificity is unknown. TCRdb reanalysed the RACE reads using MiXCR and keeps one entry per CDR3 protein. Among under 200,000 distinct CDR3 sequences listed, approximately 15% were seen once. This specimen comes from a study of human T cells and chemical hapten exposure. As for time point: patch test 1, 2 weeks after DPC sensitization. Treatment: therapeutic diphenylcyclopropenone sensitization with weekly scalp DPC. Study outcomes and limitations: TCRs at high frequency, those above 1 in 1000, did not change with DPC sensitization.

This material consisted of whole blood, taken in connection with sensitization to the hapten diphenylcyclopropenone (DPC). This clonotype was obtained from a woman aged 25 to 39 with alopecia areata. Some clones in this sample may be carry-over from other donors' samples.

The CDR3 here is CASSLGRGTASYEQYF. The CDR3 region has the DNA TGTGCCAGCAGCTTAGGCCGAGGGACAGCCTCCTACGAGCAGTACTTC. The chain has TRBV13 and TRBJ2-7; the match to TRBD1 covers 7 bases. CDR3 size: 16 residues. Germline V gene sequence: CDR1 PRHDT, CDR2 FYEKMQ (reference sequence). Trimming took 0 bases from V and 0 from J; bases not matched to a gene: 5.